The 21 T cell receptor beta chains below come from one sample, sequenced in a study of shared clonotypes between healthy human individuals. Only in-frame clones appear in the TCRdb table, and some are missing; sequencing was by immunoSEQ multiplex PCR. The sample has 300,000 to 350,000 clones, about 73% seen once; the top ten hold around 9.3%. Material for sequencing was memory CD4+ T cells sorted from blood. Sample subset: CD45RA-negative fraction. These receptors all come from a man under 40 in good health.

The chain links TRBV18 to TRBJ2-3, with 7 bases that match TRBD2. The V gene's germline CDR1 is KGHSH and CDR2 LQKENI. V lost 4 bases to trimming and J lost 4 bases; unmatched junction nucleotides: 11. The CDR3 is 16 residues long. CDR3: CASSLIRGRGSDTQYF. CDR3 DNA: TGTGCCAGCTCACTAATACGCGGGAGAGGTTCAGATACGCAGTATTTT. Together with reference TRBV18 and TRBJ2-3, the CDR3 gives the full variable domain: NAGVMQNPRHLVRRRGQEARLRCSPMKGHSHVYWYRQLPEEGLKFMVYLQKENIIDESGMPKERFSAEFPKEGPSILRIQQVVRGDSAAYFCASSLIRGRGSDTQYFGPGTRLTVL.

This chain joins TRBV27 and TRBJ2-3; possible D gene TRBD1, 6 bases. CDR1 and CDR2 (germline): MNHEY, SMNVEV (reference sequence). CDR3 length equals 14 residues. Trimming took 0 bases from V and 4 from J, leaving 8 bases between them. CDR3 bases: TGTGCCAGCAGTTTATCCACAGGGCCAGATACGCAGTATTTT. Translated: CASSLSTGPDTQYF.

This clone was seen just once. The genes are TRBV5-1 and TRBJ1-1; 7 bases map to TRBD1. The CDR3 has 15 amino acids. Per germline, CDR1 SGHRS and CDR2 YFSETQ. Trimming removed 0 bases from V and 4 bases from J; junction bases left unmatched: 6. In DNA form, the CDR3 reads TGCGCCAGCAGCTTGGAGTCAGGGGGTCGCACTGAAGCTTTCTTT. Translating it yields CASSLESGGRTEAFF.

This clone showed up just once. The V and J genes are TRBV30 and TRBJ2-1; D perhaps matches TRBD1 (5 bases). V gave up 4 bases and J gave up 2 bases, with 12 bases separating them. This CDR3 contains 14 residues. Germline V gene data show CDR1 as GTSNPN and CDR2 as SVGIG (reference sequence). CDR3 residues: CAWNKQVTYNEQFF. DNA for the CDR3: TGTGCCTGGAATAAACAGGTTACCTACAATGAGCAGTTCTTC.

The gene calls are TRBV2 and TRBJ2-2; 9 bases fit TRBD2. CDR3 length: 15 amino acids. Trimming cost V 6 bases and J 5 bases; bases outside gene matches: 7. The germline gives CDR1 SNHLY, CDR2 FYNNEI. The CDR3 here is CASSALAGRTGELFF. The CDR3 region has the DNA TGTGCCAGCAGCGCTCTAGCGGGAAGGACCGGGGAGCTGTTTTTT.

This chain connects TRBV2 to TRBJ2-3; D is perhaps TRBD2 (7 bases). V lost 6 bases and J lost 1, with 14 bases in between. The length of the CDR3 is 15 residues. The germline gives CDR1 SNHLY, CDR2 FYNNEI. Here the CDR3 reads CASRGTRGGTDTQYF. The CDR3 DNA reads TGTGCCAGCAGGGGGACACGGGGGGGCACAGATACGCAGTATTTT.

This clone was counted a single time. This chain links TRBV19 with TRBJ1-1; TRBD1 aligns across 8 bases. V lost 4 bases to trimming and J lost 3 bases; unmatched junction nucleotides: 13. The CDR3 length is 17 residues. Germline-derived CDR1 and CDR2 are LNHDA and SQIVND (reference sequence). The CDR3 DNA is TGTGCCAGTAGTACCAGGGGGCGGCGAGCGGGGTACACTGAAGCTTTCTTT. Translated, it gives CASSTRGRRAGYTEAFF.

The chain carries TRBV5-6 and TRBJ2-1; TRBD2 might be the D (6 bases). The CDR3 consists of 16 residues. The V and J ends lost 4 bases and 9 bases respectively, with 23 bases between them. Germline lookup yields CDR1 SGHDT and CDR2 YYEEEE. CDR3 bases: TGTGCCAGCAGCCCCCGTGGTGGGACTCTCCGAACTGAGCAGTTCTTC. Encoded protein: CASSPRGGTLRTEQFF.

The chain uses TRBV5-1 and TRBJ1-1; D is perhaps TRBD1 (6 bases). Germline V gene lookup returns CDR1 SGHRS and CDR2 YFSETQ. V was shortened by 6 bases and J by 0 bases, with 9 bases between the two germline ends. The CDR3 is made up of 13 amino acids. CDR3 protein: CASKRGMNTEAFF. DNA of the CDR3: TGCGCCAGCAAGAGGGGGATGAACACTGAAGCTTTCTTT.

This CDR3 reads CASRAVRGLRAVEQYF. In DNA form, the CDR3 reads TGTGCCAGCAGGGCCGTCCGGGGACTGAGGGCCGTCGAGCAGTACTTC. The chain has TRBV11-2 and TRBJ2-7; weak D call: TRBD2 (6 bases). V was pared by 6 bases and J by 6 bases, with 24 bases between. This CDR3 is 16 amino acids long. In germline, CDR1 is SGHAT, CDR2 FQNNGV.

The rearrangement links TRBV30 to TRBJ2-3, with D perhaps TRBD1 (5 bases). This CDR3 has 15 residues. V lost 0 bases and J lost 0, with 10 bases in between. Germline assignment: CDR1 GTSNPN and CDR2 SVGIG (reference sequence). This CDR3 reads CAWSVGRTSTDTQYF. The CDR3 nucleotides read TGTGCCTGGAGTGTAGGCAGGACAAGCACAGATACGCAGTATTTT.

This sequence joins TRBV19 and TRBJ2-2; D is perhaps TRBD2 (5 bases). Germline lookup yields CDR1 LNHDA and CDR2 SQIVND (reference sequence). There are 15 residues in the CDR3. The ends were cut back, 6 bases at V and 1 base at J, with 12 bases in the middle. For the CDR3, the DNA is TGTGCCAGTAGCCCCTTGGGAGTGAACACCGGGGAGCTGTTTTTT. It yields the protein CASSPLGVNTGELFF.

The J gene is TRBJ2-2, the V gene TRBV18; no firm D call. CDR3 length: 11 residues. The germline V gene has CDR1 KGHSH and CDR2 LQKENI. Between the trimmed V and J ends, which lost 6 bases and 5 bases, there was a span of 4 bases. This CDR3 is CASSMTGELFF. The CDR3 DNA reads TGTGCCAGCTCGATGACCGGGGAGCTGTTTTTT.

This clone was observed a handful of times. The chain links TRBV5-8 to TRBJ2-2; possibly TRBD2 for D (5 bases). CDR1 is SGHTS and CDR2 is YDEGEE in the germline V gene. With 6 bases removed from V and 2 bases from J, the gap between germline ends came to 20 bases. The CDR3 loop spans 17 amino acids. Here the CDR3 reads CASTSGSLFGNTGELFF. The CDR3 coding sequence is TGTGCCAGCACGAGCGGTTCCTTATTCGGCAACACCGGGGAGCTGTTTTTT.

As regards this clone: A much larger clone lies one base from this, so it may be a read error. The chain combines TRBV11-2 with TRBJ2-7; D may be TRBD2 (5 bases). The length of the CDR3 is 12 residues. Germline V gives CDR1 SGHAT, CDR2 FQNNGV. Trimming took off 3 bases at V and 4 bases at J, with 7 bases between the two ends. In nucleotides, the CDR3 is TGTGCCAGCAGCTTCGGGGAGTACGAGCAGTACTTC. Its protein is CASSFGEYEQYF.

The chain uses TRBV11-2 and TRBJ2-1, with D hard to call. CDR3 size: 18 residues. Between the trimmed V and J ends, which lost 0 bases and 4 bases, there was a span of 19 bases. Germline V gives CDR1 SGHAT, CDR2 FQNNGV. The DNA for the CDR3 is TGTGCCAGCAGCTTAGATGGGTTTCAGGTTACCATATACAATGAGCAGTTCTTC. Translated: CASSLDGFQVTIYNEQFF.

V usage is TRBV4-3 and J usage is TRBJ1-1; D is undetermined. Germline-derived CDR1 and CDR2 are LGHNA and YSLEER. Trimming removed 0 bases at V and 8 bases at J, with 13 bases between. CDR3 length: 14 amino acids. CDR3 sequence: CASSQDLIGSEAFF. The CDR3, as DNA: TGCGCCAGCAGCCAAGATCTCATCGGGTCAGAAGCTTTCTTT.

This clone was counted between two and nine times. The genes are TRBV2 and TRBJ2-1; D is perhaps TRBD2 (6 bases). CDR1 and CDR2 from the germline V gene are SNHLY and FYNNEI. Trimming removed 2 bases at V and 7 bases at J, with 15 bases between. This CDR3 comprises 15 residues. Here the CDR3 DNA reads TGTGCCAGCAGTGAATTTAGCGGAGCCTGGAATGAGCAGTTCTTC. Its protein product is CASSEFSGAWNEQFF. Supplemented by reference TRBV2 and TRBJ2-1, the full variable domain reads EPEVTQTPSHQVTQMGQEVILRCVPISNHLYFYWYRQILGQKVEFLVSFYNNEISEKSEIFDDQFSVERPDGSNFTLKIRSTKLEDSAMYFCASSEFSGAWNEQFFGPGTRLTVL.

The gene calls are TRBV14 and TRBJ2-1; TRBD2 matches at 9 bases. This CDR3 is 16 amino acids long. CDR1 is SGHDN and CDR2 is FVKESK in the germline V gene. V was pared by 1 base and J by 6 bases, with 7 bases of the junction left unmatched. The CDR3 DNA follows: TGTGCCAGCAGCCAAGGCCCCAGCGGGAGGCGCAATGAGCAGTTCTTC. This codes for CASSQGPSGRRNEQFF.

This clone came up a few times. The chain employs TRBV7-8 and TRBJ1-5, with D possibly being TRBD1 (6 bases). Germline V lookup: CDR1 SGHVS, CDR2 FQNEAQ. This CDR3 has 17 residues. Trimming left V 0 bases short and J 7 bases short, with 19 bases between. The CDR3 spells CASSLALRGALGQPQHF. The CDR3 region has the DNA TGTGCCAGCAGCTTAGCGCTAAGGGGGGCGCTGGGACAGCCCCAGCATTTT.

Remarks on this clone: The junction and the germline gene differ at one end; a read error may be behind it. CDR3 nucleotide sequence: TGCGCCAGCAGTTTGGACAGGGCGACTACTGAAGCTTTCTTT. It translates to CASSLDRATTEAFF. This chain connects TRBV5-1 to TRBJ1-1; 8 nucleotides line up with TRBD1. Germline V gene sequence: CDR1 SGHRS, CDR2 YFSETQ. CDR3 length: 14 residues.